This TCR beta chain is drawn from a study of a mutant IDH1 vaccine in newly diagnosed glioma. Study background: Vaccination was launched 4-6 weeks after radiotherapy alone, or with temozolomide cycles. Patients under treatment included around 60% males and about 40% females and had a mean age of approximately 44 years.

Described time point: week 11, during vaccination. Topical imiquimod was applied with each vaccine dose, which held 300 ug of mutant IDH1 20-mer peptide. Germline V gene sequence: CDR1 SEHNR, CDR2 FQNEAQ (reference sequence). V shed 6 bases and J 2 bases; nucleotides not matched to a gene: 0. The CDR3 has 14 residues. Details on this clone: Its antigen is as yet unknown.

Using immunoSEQ multiplex PCR, the repertoire was profiled, and TCRdb retains in-frame clones only, with some absent. The sample shows some 130,000 clones, 80% of them seen only once. The chain couples TRBV7-9 to TRBJ2-1; 11 bases are a match to TRBD2. Source: PBMCs, taken from a glioma patient whose treatment included an IDH1 peptide vaccine. This receptor was taken from a middle-aged man with glioma. The CDR3 loop is CASRTSGTYNEQFF. The CDR3 region has the DNA TGTGCCAGCAGGACTAGCGGGACCTACAATGAGCAGTTCTTC. The variable domain in full, completed from reference TRBV7-9 and TRBJ2-1, reads DTGVSQNPRHKITKRGQNVTFRCDPISEHNRLYWYRQTLGQGPEFLTYFQNEAQLEKSRLLSDRFSAERPKGSFSTLEIQRTEQGDSAMYLCASRTSGTYNEQFFGPGTRLTVL.